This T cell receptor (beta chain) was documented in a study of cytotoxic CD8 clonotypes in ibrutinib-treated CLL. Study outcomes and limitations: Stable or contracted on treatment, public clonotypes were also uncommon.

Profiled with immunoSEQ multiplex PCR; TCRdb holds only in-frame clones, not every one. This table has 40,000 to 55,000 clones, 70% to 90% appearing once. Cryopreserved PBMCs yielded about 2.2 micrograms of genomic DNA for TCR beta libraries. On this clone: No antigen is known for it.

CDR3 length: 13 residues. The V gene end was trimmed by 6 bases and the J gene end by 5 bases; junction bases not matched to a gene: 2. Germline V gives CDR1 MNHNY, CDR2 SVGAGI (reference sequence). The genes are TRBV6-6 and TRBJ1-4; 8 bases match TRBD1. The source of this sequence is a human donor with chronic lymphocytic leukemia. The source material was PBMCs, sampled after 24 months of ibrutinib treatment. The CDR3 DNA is TGTGCCAGCAGCCCAGGGGGCAATGAAAAACTGTTTTTT. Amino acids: CASSPGGNEKLFF.